These T cell receptor beta chains were read from a single sample in a study of cytomegalovirus exposure and HLA in healthy donors. The data were produced by immunoSEQ multiplex PCR, yet TCRdb's version contains in-frame clones alone and is incomplete. The sample carries 190,000 or so clones, roughly four fifths recorded once. Sequences were obtained from PBMCs. These receptors came from a middle-aged man in good health and CMV-seronegative. Each CDR3 is given with its conserved first and last residue. The order of the fields is clone size, D gene, J gene, V gene, CDR3 protein, CDR3 DNA. D genes are given only for firm matches. Expanded clones are given a class, and other clones once, few, many or no size at all.

.,TRBD2,TRBJ2-2,TRBV4-2,CASSPSSSGGNTGELFF,TGTGCCAGCAGCCCATCCTCTAGCGGGGGGAACACCGGGGAGCTGTTTTTT
.,.,TRBJ2-7,TRBV6-1,CASSAMLAPYEQYF,TGTGCCAGCAGTGCTATGCTAGCGCCGTACGAGCAGTACTTC
.,.,TRBJ2-7,TRBV28,CASSYNPTNEQYF,TGTGCCAGCAGTTATAACCCTACTAACGAGCAGTACTTC
.,.,TRBJ1-2,TRBV28,CASSRAYPNYGYTF,TGTGCCAGCAGTCGAGCTTATCCTAACTATGGCTACACCTTC
.,.,TRBJ1-3,TRBV4-2,CASSQDEAQISGNTIYF,TGTGCCAGCAGCCAAGATGAGGCCCAAATTTCTGGAAACACCATATATTTT
.,TRBD1,TRBJ1-1,TRBV5-1,CASSPWGQAAEAFF,TGCGCCAGCAGCCCCTGGGGACAGGCGGCTGAAGCTTTCTTT
.,.,TRBJ2-2,TRBV19,CASRTGLVTNTGELFF,TGTGCCAGTAGGACGGGACTCGTCACGAACACCGGGGAGCTGTTTTTT
.,.,TRBJ2-6,TRBV19,CASSIGRLDSGANVLTF,TGTGCCAGTAGTATTGGCAGGCTCGACTCTGGGGCCAACGTCCTGACTTTC
.,TRBD1,TRBJ1-1,TRBV18,CASSPGQNMNTEAFF,TGTGCCAGCTCACCGGGACAGAACATGAACACTGAAGCTTTCTTT
.,.,TRBJ2-1,TRBV29-1,CSVGTGIEQFF,TGCAGCGTTGGAACAGGGATTGAGCAGTTCTTC
.,TRBD2,TRBJ2-7,TRBV6-5,CASSYPFEREVGEQYF,TGTGCCAGCAGTTACCCGTTTGAGCGGGAAGTGGGCGAGCAGTACTTC
once,TRBD2,TRBJ2-2,TRBV7-2,CASRLGGATTGELFF,TGTGCCAGCAGACTCGGGGGGGCCACAACCGGGGAGCTGTTTTTT
.,TRBD2,TRBJ2-1,TRBV11-2,CASSLPGLAGGVNEQFF,TGTGCCAGCAGCTTGCCGGGACTAGCGGGAGGAGTGAATGAGCAGTTCTTC
.,.,TRBJ2-4,TRBV18,CASSPPPSKNIQYF,TGTGCCAGCTCACCACCTCCCAGCAAAAACATTCAGTACTTC